Reported below is one T cell receptor (beta chain). The antigen is unknown. With 60 Vbeta and 13 Jbeta primers, the PCR was carried out. Here immunoSEQ multiplex PCR was the method, and the copy in TCRdb shows in-frame clones only, minus some. The top ten hold about 10% of the sample, which has some 71,000 clones, about 73% seen once. The source of the sample is a study of cytomegalovirus exposure and HLA in healthy donors. Points from the study as a whole: The productive fraction for most TCR beta V segments was about 90% or about 30% in an earlier analysis.

The V gene's germline CDR1 is SGHTA and CDR2 FQGNSA. The ends were cut back, 0 bases at V and 16 bases at J, with 16 bases in the middle. The CDR3 runs to 13 residues. The rearrangement joins TRBV7-2 to TRBJ2-4; unclear D gene. This clonotype was obtained from a woman between 45 and 60 years old in good health and CMV-seropositive. Sequences were obtained from PBMCs. The CDR3 DNA sequence: TGTGCCAGCAGCTTAGCCGACGTGACTGAGCAATACTTC. Protein: CASSLADVTEQYF.